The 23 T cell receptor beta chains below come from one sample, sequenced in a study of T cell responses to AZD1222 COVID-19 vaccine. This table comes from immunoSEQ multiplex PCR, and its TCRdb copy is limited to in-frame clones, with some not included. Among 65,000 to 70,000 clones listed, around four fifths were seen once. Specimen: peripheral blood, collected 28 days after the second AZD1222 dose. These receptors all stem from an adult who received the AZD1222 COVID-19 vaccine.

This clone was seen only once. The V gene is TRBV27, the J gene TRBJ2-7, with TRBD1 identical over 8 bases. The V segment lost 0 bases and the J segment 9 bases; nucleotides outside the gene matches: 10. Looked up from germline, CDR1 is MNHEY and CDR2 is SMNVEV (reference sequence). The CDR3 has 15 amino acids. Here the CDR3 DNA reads TGTGCCAGCAGTTTATCCGGGACAGGACCTACGAGGCAGTACTTC. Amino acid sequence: CASSLSGTGPTRQYF.

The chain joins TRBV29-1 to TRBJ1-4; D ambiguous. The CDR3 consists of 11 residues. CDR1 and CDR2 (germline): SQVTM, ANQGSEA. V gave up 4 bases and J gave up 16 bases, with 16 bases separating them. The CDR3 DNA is TGCAGCGTTGGATTGGGTCCTCGTGCGTTTTTT. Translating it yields CSVGLGPRAFF.

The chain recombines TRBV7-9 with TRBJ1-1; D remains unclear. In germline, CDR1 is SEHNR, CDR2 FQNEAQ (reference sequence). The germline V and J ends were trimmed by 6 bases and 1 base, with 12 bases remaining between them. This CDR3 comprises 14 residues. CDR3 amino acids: CASRPLRENTEAFF. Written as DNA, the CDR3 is TGTGCCAGCAGGCCCCTGCGAGAGAACACTGAAGCTTTCTTT.

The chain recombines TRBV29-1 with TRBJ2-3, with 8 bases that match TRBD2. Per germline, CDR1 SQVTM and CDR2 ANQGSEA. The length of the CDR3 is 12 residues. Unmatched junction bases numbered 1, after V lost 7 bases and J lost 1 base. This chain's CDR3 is CSGAGGTDTQYF. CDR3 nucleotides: TGCAGCGGAGCGGGGGGCACAGATACGCAGTATTTT.

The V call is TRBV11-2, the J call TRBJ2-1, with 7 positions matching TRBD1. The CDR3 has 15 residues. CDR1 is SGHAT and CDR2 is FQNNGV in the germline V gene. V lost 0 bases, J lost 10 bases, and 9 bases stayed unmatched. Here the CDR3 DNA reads TGTGCCAGCAGCTTAGATTCGGGCAGGGGGTGGGAGCAGTTCTTC. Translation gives CASSLDSGRGWEQFF.

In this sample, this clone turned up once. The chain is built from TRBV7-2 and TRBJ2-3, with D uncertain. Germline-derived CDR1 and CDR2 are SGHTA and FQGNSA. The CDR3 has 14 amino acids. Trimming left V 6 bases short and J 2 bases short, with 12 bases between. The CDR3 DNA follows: TGTGCCAGCAGGTATAGGGCTTCCACAGATACGCAGTATTTT. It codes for CASRYRASTDTQYF.

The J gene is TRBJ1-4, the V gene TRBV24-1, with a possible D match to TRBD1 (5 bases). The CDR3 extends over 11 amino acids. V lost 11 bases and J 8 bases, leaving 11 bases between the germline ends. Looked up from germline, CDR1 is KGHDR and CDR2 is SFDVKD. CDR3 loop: CAIIWGEKLFF. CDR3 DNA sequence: TGTGCCATAATTTGGGGGGAAAAACTGTTTTTT.

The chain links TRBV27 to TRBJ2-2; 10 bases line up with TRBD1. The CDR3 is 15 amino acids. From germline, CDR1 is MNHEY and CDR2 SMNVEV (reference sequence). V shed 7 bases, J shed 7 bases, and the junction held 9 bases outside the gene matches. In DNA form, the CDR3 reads TGTGCCAGCACTGACAGGGGGCGCGTGGACGGGGAGCTGTTTTTT. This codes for CASTDRGRVDGELFF.

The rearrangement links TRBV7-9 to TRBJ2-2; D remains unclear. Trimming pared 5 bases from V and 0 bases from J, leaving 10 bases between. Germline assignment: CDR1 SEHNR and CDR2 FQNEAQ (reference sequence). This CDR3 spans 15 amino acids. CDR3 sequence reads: CASSVSASNTGELFF. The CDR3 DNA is TGTGCCAGCAGCGTAAGCGCCTCGAACACCGGGGAGCTGTTTTTT. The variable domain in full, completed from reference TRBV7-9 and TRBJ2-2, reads DTGVSQNPRHKITKRGQNVTFRCDPISEHNRLYWYRQTLGQGPEFLTYFQNEAQLEKSRLLSDRFSAERPKGSFSTLEIQRTEQGDSAMYLCASSVSASNTGELFFGEGSRLTVL.

The CDR3 is CASSEDGGRRSEAFF. CDR3 sequence (DNA): TGTGCCAGCAGTGAAGACGGGGGCCGAAGAAGTGAAGCTTTCTTT. V is TRBV6-1 and J is TRBJ1-1, with TRBD1 as a possible D gene (6 bases). The CDR3 has 15 amino acids. Germline values: CDR1 MNHNS, CDR2 SASEGT. Trimming removed 1 base at V and 7 bases at J, with 16 bases between.

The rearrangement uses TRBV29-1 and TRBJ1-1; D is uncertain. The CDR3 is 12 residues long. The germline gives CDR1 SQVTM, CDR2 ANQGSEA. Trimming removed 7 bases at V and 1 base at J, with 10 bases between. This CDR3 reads CSGKYWNTEAFF. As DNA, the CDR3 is TGCAGCGGGAAATACTGGAACACTGAAGCTTTCTTT.

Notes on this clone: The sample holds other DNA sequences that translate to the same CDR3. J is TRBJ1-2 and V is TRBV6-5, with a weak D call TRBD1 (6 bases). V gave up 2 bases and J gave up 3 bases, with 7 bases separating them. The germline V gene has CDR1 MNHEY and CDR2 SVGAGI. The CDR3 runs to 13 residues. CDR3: CASSYKGDYGYTF. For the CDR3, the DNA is TGTGCCAGCAGTTACAAGGGGGACTATGGCTACACCTTC.

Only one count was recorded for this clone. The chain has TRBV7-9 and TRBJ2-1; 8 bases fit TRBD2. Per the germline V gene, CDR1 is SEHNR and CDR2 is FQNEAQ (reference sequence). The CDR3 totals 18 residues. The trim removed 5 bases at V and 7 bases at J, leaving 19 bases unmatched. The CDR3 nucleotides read TGTGCCAGCAGCCCCGGGGTAGGGAGCGGGAGAGTGAAAAATGAGCAGTTCTTC. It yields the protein CASSPGVGSGRVKNEQFF.

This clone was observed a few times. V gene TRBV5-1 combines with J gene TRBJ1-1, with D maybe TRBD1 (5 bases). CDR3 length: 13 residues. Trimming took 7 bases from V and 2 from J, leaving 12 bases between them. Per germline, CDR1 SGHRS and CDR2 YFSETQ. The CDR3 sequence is CASRQTDNTEAFF. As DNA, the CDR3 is TGCGCCAGCCGACAGACGGATAACACTGAAGCTTTCTTT.

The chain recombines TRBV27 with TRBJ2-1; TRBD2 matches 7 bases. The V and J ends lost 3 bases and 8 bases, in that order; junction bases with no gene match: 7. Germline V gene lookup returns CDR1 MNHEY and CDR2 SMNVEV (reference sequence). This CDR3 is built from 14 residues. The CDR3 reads CASSFYGLGYEQFF. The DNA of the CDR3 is TGTGCCAGCAGTTTTTATGGACTAGGGTATGAGCAGTTCTTC.

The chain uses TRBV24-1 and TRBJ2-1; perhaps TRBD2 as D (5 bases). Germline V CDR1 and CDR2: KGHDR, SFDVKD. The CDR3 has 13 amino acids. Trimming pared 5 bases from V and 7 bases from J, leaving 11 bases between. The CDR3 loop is CATSVRGANEQFF. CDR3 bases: TGTGCCACCAGTGTACGGGGAGCAAATGAGCAGTTCTTC.

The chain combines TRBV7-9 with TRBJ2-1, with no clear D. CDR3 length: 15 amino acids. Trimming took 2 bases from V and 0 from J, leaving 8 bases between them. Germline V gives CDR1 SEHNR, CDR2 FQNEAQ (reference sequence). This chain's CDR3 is CASSLRLSSYNEQFF. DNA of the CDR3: TGTGCCAGCAGCTTACGGCTCAGCTCCTACAATGAGCAGTTCTTC. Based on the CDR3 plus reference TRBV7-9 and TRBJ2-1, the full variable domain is DTGVSQNPRHKITKRGQNVTFRCDPISEHNRLYWYRQTLGQGPEFLTYFQNEAQLEKSRLLSDRFSAERPKGSFSTLEIQRTEQGDSAMYLCASSLRLSSYNEQFFGPGTRLTVL.

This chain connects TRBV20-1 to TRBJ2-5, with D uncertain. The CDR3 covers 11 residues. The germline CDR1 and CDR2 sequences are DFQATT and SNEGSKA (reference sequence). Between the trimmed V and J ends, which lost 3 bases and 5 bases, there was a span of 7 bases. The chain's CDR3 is CSASFAETQYF. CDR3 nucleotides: TGCAGTGCTAGTTTTGCGGAGACCCAGTACTTC.

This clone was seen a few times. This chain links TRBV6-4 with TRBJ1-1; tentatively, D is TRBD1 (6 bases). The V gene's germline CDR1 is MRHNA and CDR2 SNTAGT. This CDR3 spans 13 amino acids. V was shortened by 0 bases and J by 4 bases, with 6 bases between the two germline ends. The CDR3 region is CASSDSDSTEAFF. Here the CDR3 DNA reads TGTGCCAGCAGTGACTCGGACAGCACTGAAGCTTTCTTT.

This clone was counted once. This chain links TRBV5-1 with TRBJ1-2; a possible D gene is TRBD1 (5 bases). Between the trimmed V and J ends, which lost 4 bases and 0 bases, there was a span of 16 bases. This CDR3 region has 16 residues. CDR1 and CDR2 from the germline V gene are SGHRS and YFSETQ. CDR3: CASSPEYRIPNYGYTF. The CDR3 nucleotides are TGCGCCAGCAGCCCGGAATACAGGATACCTAACTATGGCTACACCTTC.

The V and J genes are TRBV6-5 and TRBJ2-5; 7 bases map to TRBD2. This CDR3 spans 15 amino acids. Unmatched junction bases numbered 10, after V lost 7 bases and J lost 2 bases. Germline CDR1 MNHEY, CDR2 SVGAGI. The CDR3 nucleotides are TGTGCCAGCAACTTCCGAGGGAGGGGTCAAGAGACCCAGTACTTC. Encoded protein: CASNFRGRGQETQYF.

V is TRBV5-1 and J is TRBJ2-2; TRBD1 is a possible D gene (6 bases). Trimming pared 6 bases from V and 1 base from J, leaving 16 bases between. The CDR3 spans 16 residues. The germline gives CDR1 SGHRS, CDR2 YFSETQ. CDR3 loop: CASTSLGTLNTGELFF. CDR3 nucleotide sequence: TGCGCCAGCACGTCTCTGGGGACACTGAACACCGGGGAGCTGTTTTTT.

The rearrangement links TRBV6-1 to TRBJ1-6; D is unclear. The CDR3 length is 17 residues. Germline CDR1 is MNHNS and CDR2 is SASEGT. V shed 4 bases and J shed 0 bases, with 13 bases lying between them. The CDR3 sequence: CASSVLQLSSYNSPLHF. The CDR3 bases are TGTGCCAGCAGTGTTTTACAGTTAAGCTCCTATAATTCACCCCTCCACTTT.